These T cell receptor beta chains were read from a single sample in a study of cytomegalovirus exposure and HLA in healthy donors. Using immunoSEQ multiplex PCR, the repertoire was profiled, and TCRdb retains in-frame clones only, with some absent. The table lists about 140,000 clones, 82% of them singletons. Sample: PBMCs. The receptors originated from a woman between 35 and 50 years old in good health and CMV-seronegative. Each CDR3 is given with its conserved first and last residue. The D gene is left open where the match is weak. Rows give clone size only sometimes, using once, few, many, or a class for an expanded clone.

-	TRBV30	-	TRBJ2-7	TGTGCCTGGAGAGTTAGGGGTCTGGACGAGCAGTACTTC	CAWRVRGLDEQYF
-	TRBV18	TRBD1	TRBJ1-2	TGTGCCAGCTCAGCGGACAGGGTCGATGGCTACACCTTC	CASSADRVDGYTF
few	TRBV28	-	TRBJ1-2	TGTGCCAGCAGCCAGACAGCCTCGTTTGGCTACACCTTC	CASSQTASFGYTF
-	TRBV27	TRBD2	TRBJ2-1	TGTGCCAGCAGTCCCCCTAGCGGGAGGGCTTCCGGCCATGAGCAGTTCTTC	CASSPPSGRASGHEQFF
-	TRBV6-1	-	TRBJ2-1	TGTGCCAGCAGTGAAGCTTGGGGTAGCGGGACAGTGAATGAGCAGTTCTTC	CASSEAWGSGTVNEQFF
-	TRBV11-2	TRBD1	TRBJ1-1	TGTGCCAGCAGCTCTCCGGGACAGGGAAGTCGGGTCACTGAAGCTTTCTTT	CASSSPGQGSRVTEAFF
few	TRBV2	-	TRBJ2-1	TGTGCCAGCAGTTTCGGTGCAGGGGCGGGTAATGAGCAGTTCTTC	CASSFGAGAGNEQFF
-	TRBV9	-	TRBJ2-7	TGTGCCAGCAGCGTTGAACTATCTCCTTTACGTGAGCAGTACTTC	CASSVELSPLREQYF
-	TRBV4-1	-	TRBJ2-1	TGCGCCAGCAGCCAAGACCTCGTTGCGGGATCCACCTACAATGAGCAGTTCTTC	CASSQDLVAGSTYNEQFF
-	TRBV14	TRBD2	TRBJ2-1	TGTGCCAGCAGCCAAGCACTAGCGGGAGGTTACGGCTCCTACAATGAGCAGTTCTTC	CASSQALAGGYGSYNEQFF
-	TRBV7-3	TRBD2	TRBJ2-7	TGTGCCAGCAGCCGGGTAGCGGGGGAGTACGAGCAGTACTTC	CASSRVAGEYEQYF
-	TRBV10-3	TRBD2	TRBJ2-3	TGTGCCATCGCGGGAGGGCCAGCAGATACGCAGTATTTT	CAIAGGPADTQYF
few	TRBV28	TRBD1	TRBJ1-5	TGTGCCAGCAGTTTATTCGGACAGGGGTACCAGCCCCAGCATTTT	CASSLFGQGYQPQHF
-	TRBV30	TRBD1	TRBJ1-1	TGTGCCTGGAGTTTCGGACAGGGAGAGACTGAAGCTTTCTTT	CAWSFGQGETEAFF
-	TRBV9	-	TRBJ2-3	TGTGCCAGCAGCGCTACTAGCACAGATACGCAGTATTTT	CASSATSTDTQYF
-	TRBV7-3	-	TRBJ2-2	TGTGCCAGCAGCTTAGTGGACAGCGGGGAGCTGTTTTTT	CASSLVDSGELFF
once	TRBV29-1	-	TRBJ2-1	TGCAGCGTTTATAGGGTTGGCGGGTCCCACTACAATGAGCAGTTCTTC	CSVYRVGGSHYNEQFF
-	TRBV6-5	-	TRBJ1-2	TGTGCCAGCAGTATCGCAGGGGACGCGCGTTATGGCTACACCTTC	CASSIAGDARYGYTF
-	TRBV4-3	TRBD2	TRBJ2-2	TGCGCCAGCAGCCACCCGACAGCGGGGCCCTCGTTGGTCACCGGGGAGCTGTTTTTT	CASSHPTAGPSLVTGELFF
once	TRBV28	-	TRBJ2-7	TGTGCCAGCAGTTTACCGTACTCCTACGAGCAGTACTTC	CASSLPYSYEQYF
-	TRBV28	-	TRBJ1-1	TGTGCCAGCAGTGGGGGCCGGTTAAAGGCTTTCTTT	CASSGGRLKAFF
-	TRBV18	TRBD1	TRBJ1-5	TGTGCCAGCTCACGCGACAGGGGGCGAGCGGGCAATCAGCCCCAGCATTTT	CASSRDRGRAGNQPQHF
-	TRBV19	TRBD1	TRBJ2-7	TGTGCCAGTAGTACCCCAGGGGGATCCTACGAGCAGTACTTC	CASSTPGGSYEQYF
-	TRBV2	TRBD1	TRBJ1-4	TGTGCCAGCAGGCGCCGGGACAGTGAAAAACTGTTTTTT	CASRRRDSEKLFF
-	TRBV28	-	TRBJ2-7	TGTGCCAGCAGTTGGGCTCGGGGCTCCTACGAGCAGTACTTC	CASSWARGSYEQYF
-	TRBV28	TRBD2	TRBJ2-1	TGTGCCAGCAGATCCGGGACTAACTACAATGAGCAGTTCTTC	CASRSGTNYNEQFF
once	TRBV15	TRBD2	TRBJ2-1	TGTGCCACCGGCGGACGACTAGCGGGACGGTACAATGAGCAGTTCTTC	CATGGRLAGRYNEQFF
-	TRBV5-1	-	TRBJ1-3	TGCGCCAGCAGCGGGACAACTGGAAACACCATATATTTT	CASSGTTGNTIYF
-	TRBV7-8	-	TRBJ1-3	TGTGCCAGCAGCTTAGATCTGGGAAACACCATATATTTT	CASSLDLGNTIYF
-	TRBV5-8	-	TRBJ2-3	TGTGCCAGCAGCCAACAGAAAGATACGCAGTATTTT	CASSQQKDTQYF
-	TRBV9	TRBD2	TRBJ2-1	TGTGCCAGCAGCGTGACTAGCGTACTGTACAATGAGCAGTTCTTC	CASSVTSVLYNEQFF
-	TRBV2	-	TRBJ1-5	TGTGCCAGCAGCCTTACAGGAGCCGATCAGCCCCAGCATTTT	CASSLTGADQPQHF
-	TRBV2	TRBD1	TRBJ2-5	TGTGCCAGCAGTGAAGCGGGCCAGGGGGCGTTCACCCAGTACTTC	CASSEAGQGAFTQYF
-	TRBV4-1	TRBD2	TRBJ2-1	TGCGCCAGCAGCCATAACCTGAGACTAGCGCTTTACAATGAGCAGTTCTTC	CASSHNLRLALYNEQFF
-	TRBV27	TRBD1	TRBJ2-7	TGTGCCAGCAGCCTTTTAAGCCCGACAGGGGTAATGGCCTACGAGCAGTACTTC	CASSLLSPTGVMAYEQYF